This T cell receptor (beta chain) was found in a study of cytomegalovirus exposure and HLA in healthy donors. Looking at the study overall: Drawn from HLA-typed donors, roughly 87 million unique TCRs were held in an early data release.

This CDR3 comprises 15 residues. The ends were cut back, 1 base at V and 5 bases at J, with 11 bases in the middle. CDR1 is LGHNA and CDR2 is YNFKEQ in the germline V gene. Researchers ran the PCR with 60 Vbeta and 13 Jbeta primers. Sequencing was performed with immunoSEQ multiplex PCR; in TCRdb, only in-frame clones are kept and a portion is missing. The table shows about 140,000 clones, with approximately 80% occurring only once. The chain employs TRBV4-2 and TRBJ2-2; maybe TRBD1 (6 bases). Sequencing was performed on PBMCs. The receptor's source is a woman in her thirties or forties in good health and CMV-seronegative. The CDR3 region is CASSQVGGSTGELFF. CDR3 sequence (DNA): TGTGCCAGCAGCCAAGTAGGGGGTTCGACCGGGGAGCTGTTTTTT.